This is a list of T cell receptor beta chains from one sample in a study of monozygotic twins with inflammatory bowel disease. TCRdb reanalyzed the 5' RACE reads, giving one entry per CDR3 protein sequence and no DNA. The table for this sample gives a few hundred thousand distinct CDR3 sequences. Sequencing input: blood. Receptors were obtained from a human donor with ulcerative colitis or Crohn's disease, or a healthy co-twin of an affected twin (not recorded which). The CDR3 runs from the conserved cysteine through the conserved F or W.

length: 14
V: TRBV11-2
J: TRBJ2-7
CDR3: CASSFGSGGYEQYF

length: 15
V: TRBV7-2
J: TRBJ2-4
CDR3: CASSLDTSGGRIQYF

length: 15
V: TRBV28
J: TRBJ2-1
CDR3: CASSFVAARLNEQFF

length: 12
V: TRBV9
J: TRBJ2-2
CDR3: CASRGAAGELFF

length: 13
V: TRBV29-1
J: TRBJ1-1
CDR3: CSVEGRRGTEAFF

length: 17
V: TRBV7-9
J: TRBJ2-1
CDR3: CASSLGAPKTGYNEQFF

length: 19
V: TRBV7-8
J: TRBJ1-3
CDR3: CASSLEHPNQGFSGNTIYF

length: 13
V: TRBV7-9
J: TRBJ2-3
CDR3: CAESGGHTDTQYF

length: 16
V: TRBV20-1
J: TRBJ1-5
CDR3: CSARDRSYSGNQPQHF

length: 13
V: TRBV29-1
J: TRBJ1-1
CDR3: CSASDRVDTEAFF

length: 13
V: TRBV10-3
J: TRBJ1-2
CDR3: CAISGGGNYGYTF

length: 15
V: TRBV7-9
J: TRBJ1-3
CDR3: CASSLTDLSGNTIYF

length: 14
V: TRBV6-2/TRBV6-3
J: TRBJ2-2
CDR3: CASSYGANTGELFF

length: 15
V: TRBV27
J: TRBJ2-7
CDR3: CASSMQRYGAYEQYF

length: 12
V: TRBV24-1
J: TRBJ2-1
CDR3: CATSSTVNEQFF

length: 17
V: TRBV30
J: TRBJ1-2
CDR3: CAWSSGFHIPSNYGYTF

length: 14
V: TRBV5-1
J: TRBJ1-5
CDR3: CASSLGNSNQPQHF

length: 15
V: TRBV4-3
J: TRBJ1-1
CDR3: CASSQDYHRTTEAFF

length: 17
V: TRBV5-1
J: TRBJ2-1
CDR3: CASSPSLEGANFNEQFF

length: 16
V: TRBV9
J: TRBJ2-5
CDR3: CASSVGGGGAYETRYF

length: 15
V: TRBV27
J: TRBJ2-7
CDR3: CASSHYGTGGSEQYF

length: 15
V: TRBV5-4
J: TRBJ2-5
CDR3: CASSLAKQTQETQYF

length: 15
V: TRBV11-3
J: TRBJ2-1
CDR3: CASSKERGRFNEQFF

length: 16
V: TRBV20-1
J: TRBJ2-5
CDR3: CSARGPLGVLEETQYF

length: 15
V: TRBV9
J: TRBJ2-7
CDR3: CASSALPQGAYEQYF

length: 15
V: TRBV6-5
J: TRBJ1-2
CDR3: CASSYLRGANYGYTF

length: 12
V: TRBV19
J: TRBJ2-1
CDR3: CASSIGYNEQFF

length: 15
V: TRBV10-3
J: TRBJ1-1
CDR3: CAIRGVGGGNTEAFF

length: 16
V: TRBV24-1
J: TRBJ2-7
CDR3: CATSGGQGDTIYEQYF

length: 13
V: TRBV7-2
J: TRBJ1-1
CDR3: CASSSRALTEAFF

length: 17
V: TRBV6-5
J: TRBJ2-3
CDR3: CASSYISRDSSTDTQYF

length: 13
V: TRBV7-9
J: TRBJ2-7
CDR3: CASTLSTDYEQYF

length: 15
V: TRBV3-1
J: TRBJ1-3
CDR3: CASSSTPDSGNTIYF

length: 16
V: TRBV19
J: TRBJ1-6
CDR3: CASREPGQGRLSPLHF

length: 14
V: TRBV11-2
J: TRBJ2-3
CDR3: CASSLGTGADTQYF

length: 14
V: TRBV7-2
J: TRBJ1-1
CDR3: CASSGYGSRTEAFF

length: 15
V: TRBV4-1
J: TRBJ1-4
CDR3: CASSPTGITNEKLFF

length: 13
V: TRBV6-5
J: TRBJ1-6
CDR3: CASSRTYNSPLHF

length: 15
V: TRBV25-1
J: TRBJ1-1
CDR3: CASSDPGTGGTEAFF

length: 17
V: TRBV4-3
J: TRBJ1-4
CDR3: CASSQETSGLTNEKLFF

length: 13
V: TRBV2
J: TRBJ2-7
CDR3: CASSEEQAYEQYF

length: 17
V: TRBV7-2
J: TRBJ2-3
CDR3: CASSPGLGTSNTDTQYF

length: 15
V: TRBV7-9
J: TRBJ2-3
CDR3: CASSSRLALSDTQYF

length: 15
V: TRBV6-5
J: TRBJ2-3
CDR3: CASSYSELAEDTQYF

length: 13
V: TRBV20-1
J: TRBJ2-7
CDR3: CSGSQGALYEQYF

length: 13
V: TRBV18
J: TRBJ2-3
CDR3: CAGSLSRTDTQYF

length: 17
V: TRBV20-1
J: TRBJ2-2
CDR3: CSARDRTSGGGWGELFF

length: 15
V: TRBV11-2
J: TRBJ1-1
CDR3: CASSPQGGLSTEAFF

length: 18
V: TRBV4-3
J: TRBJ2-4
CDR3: CASSQEGGKLVAKNIQYF

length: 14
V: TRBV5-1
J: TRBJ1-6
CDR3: CASRSGTGVSPLHF

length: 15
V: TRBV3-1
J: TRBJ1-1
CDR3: CASSPRDRTFTEAFF

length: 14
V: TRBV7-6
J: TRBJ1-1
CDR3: CASSLDRGHSEAFF

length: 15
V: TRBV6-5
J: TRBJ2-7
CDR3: CASSYSFSGWREQYF

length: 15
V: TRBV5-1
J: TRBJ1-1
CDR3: CASSLARGLNTEAFF

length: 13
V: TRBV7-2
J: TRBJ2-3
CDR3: CASTPLAGDTQYF